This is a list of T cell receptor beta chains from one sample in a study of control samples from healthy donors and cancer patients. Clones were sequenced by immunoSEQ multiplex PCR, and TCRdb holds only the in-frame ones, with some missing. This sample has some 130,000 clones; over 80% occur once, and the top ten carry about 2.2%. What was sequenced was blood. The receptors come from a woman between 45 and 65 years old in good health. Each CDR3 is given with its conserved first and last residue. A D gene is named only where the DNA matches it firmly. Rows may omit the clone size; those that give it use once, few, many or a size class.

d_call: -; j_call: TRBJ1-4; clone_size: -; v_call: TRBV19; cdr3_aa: CASKRTTNEKLFF; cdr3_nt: TGTGCCAGTAAGAGGACAACTAATGAAAAACTGTTTTTT
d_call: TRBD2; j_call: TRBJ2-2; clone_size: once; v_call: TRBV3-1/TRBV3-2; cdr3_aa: CASSLRRGVNTGELFF; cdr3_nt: TGTGCCAGCAGCCTCAGACGGGGGGTGAACACCGGGGAGCTGTTTTTT
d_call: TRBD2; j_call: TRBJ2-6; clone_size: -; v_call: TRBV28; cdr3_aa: CASSGTSGPSGANVLTF; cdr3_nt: TGTGCCAGCAGTGGAACTAGCGGTCCCTCTGGGGCCAACGTCCTGACTTTC
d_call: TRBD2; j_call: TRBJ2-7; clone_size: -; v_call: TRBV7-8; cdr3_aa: CASSLLGSGSNSYEQYF; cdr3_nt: TGTGCCAGCAGCTTATTGGGTAGCGGGAGTAACTCCTACGAGCAGTACTTC
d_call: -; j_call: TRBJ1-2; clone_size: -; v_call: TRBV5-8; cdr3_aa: CASSVRGHGYTF; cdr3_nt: TGTGCCAGCAGCGTACGGGGCCATGGCTACACCTTC
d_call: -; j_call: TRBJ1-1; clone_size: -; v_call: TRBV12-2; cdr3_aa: CASRQTRQNMNTEAFF; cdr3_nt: TGTGCAAGTCGCCAAACCCGACAGAATATGAACACTGAAGCTTTCTTT
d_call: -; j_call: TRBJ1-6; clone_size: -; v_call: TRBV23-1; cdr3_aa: CASSPSEGMSSPLHF; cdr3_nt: TGCGCCAGCAGTCCCTCCGAGGGTATGAGTTCACCCCTCCACTTT
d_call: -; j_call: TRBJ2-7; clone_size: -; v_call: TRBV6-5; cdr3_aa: CASWDLTEHYEQYF; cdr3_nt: TGTGCCAGCTGGGACTTGACAGAGCACTACGAGCAGTACTTC
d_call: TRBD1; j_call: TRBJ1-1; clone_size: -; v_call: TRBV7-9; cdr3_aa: CASSPRTGAMNTEAFF; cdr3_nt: TGTGCCAGCAGCCCAAGGACAGGGGCCATGAACACTGAAGCTTTCTTT
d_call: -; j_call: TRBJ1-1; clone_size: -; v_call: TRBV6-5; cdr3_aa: CASSQEQGLNTEAFF; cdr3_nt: TGTGCCAGCAGTCAGGAACAGGGTCTGAACACTGAAGCTTTCTTT
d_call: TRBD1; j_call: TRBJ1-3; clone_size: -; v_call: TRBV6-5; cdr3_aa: CASRIDRVLNTIYF; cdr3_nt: TGTGCCAGCAGGATTGACAGGGTGCTGAACACCATATATTTT
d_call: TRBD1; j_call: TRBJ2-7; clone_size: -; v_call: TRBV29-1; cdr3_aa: CSGQTGQGASYEQYF; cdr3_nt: TGCAGCGGACAAACGGGACAGGGGGCCTCCTACGAGCAGTACTTC
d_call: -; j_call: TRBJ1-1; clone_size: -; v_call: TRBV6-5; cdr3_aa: CASSTPWDTEAFF; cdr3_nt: TGTGCCAGCAGTACCCCATGGGACACTGAAGCTTTCTTT
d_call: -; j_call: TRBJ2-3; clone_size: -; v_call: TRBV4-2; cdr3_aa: CASSQDLATRTDTQYF; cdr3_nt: TGTGCCAGCAGCCAAGATCTAGCGACCCGCACAGATACGCAGTATTTT
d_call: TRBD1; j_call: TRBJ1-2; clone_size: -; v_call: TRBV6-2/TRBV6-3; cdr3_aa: CASSYSHPGQGGYTF; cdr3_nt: TGTGCCAGCAGTTACTCGCACCCGGGACAGGGCGGCTACACCTTC
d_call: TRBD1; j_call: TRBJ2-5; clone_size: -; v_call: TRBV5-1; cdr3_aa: CASSMGQGEETQYF; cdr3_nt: TGCGCCAGCAGCATGGGACAGGGGGAAGAGACCCAGTACTTC
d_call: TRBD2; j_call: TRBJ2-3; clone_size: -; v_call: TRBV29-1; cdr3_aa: CSVSGTSDGGRTDTQYF; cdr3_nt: TGCAGCGTATCCGGGACTAGCGACGGAGGGCGCACAGATACGCAGTATTTT
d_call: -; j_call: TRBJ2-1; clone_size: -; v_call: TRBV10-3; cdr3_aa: CAISDGPPGEQFF; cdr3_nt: TGTGCCATCAGTGATGGGCCCCCAGGCGAGCAGTTCTTC
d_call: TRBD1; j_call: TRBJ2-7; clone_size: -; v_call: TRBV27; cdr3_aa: CASSSAGGYYEQYF; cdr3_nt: TGTGCCAGCAGTTCCGCAGGGGGTTACTACGAGCAGTACTTC
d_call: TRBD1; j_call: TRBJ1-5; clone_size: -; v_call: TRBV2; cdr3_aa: CASSYPGQGPDQPQHF; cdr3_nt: TGTGCCAGCAGTTACCCCGGACAGGGGCCAGATCAGCCCCAGCATTTT
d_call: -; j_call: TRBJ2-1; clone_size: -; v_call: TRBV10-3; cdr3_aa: CAISERRNEQFF; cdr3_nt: TGTGCCATCAGTGAGCGGAGAAATGAGCAGTTCTTC
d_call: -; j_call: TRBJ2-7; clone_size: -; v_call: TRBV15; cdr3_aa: CATSIIRGAKLSYEQYF; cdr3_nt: TGTGCCACCAGCATCATAAGGGGCGCGAAACTCTCCTACGAGCAGTACTTC
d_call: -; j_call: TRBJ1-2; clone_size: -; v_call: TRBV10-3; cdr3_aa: CAISYGVENYGYTF; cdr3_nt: TGTGCCATCAGTTACGGGGTAGAGAACTATGGCTACACCTTC
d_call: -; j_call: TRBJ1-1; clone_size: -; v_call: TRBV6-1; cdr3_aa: CASSEEPVNTEAFF; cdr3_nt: TGTGCCAGCAGTGAAGAGCCCGTGAACACTGAAGCTTTCTTT
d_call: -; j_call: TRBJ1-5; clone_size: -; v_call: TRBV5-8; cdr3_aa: CASSFSGGSNQPQHF; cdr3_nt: TGTGCCAGCAGCTTTAGTGGAGGGAGCAATCAGCCCCAGCATTTT
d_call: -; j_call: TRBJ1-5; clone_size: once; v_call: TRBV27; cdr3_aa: CASRPALQHF; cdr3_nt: TGTGCCAGCAGGCCGGCACTCCAGCATTTT
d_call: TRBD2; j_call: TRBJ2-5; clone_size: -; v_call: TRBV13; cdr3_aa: CASSFQTSGEETQYF; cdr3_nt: TGTGCCAGCAGCTTCCAGACTAGCGGGGAAGAGACCCAGTACTTC
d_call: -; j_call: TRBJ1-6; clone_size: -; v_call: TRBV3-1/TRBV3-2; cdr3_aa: CASSQAYNSPLHF; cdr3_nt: TGTGCCAGCAGCCAAGCCTATAATTCACCCCTCCACTTT
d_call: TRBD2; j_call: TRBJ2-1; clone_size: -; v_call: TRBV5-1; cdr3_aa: CASSQNPGLAAKSSYNEQFF; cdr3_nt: TGCGCCAGCAGCCAGAACCCAGGACTAGCAGCCAAGAGCTCCTACAATGAGCAGTTCTTC
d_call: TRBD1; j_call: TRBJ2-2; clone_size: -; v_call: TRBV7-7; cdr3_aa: CASSLDRAGELFF; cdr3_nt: TGTGCTAGCAGCTTAGACAGGGCCGGGGAGCTGTTTTTT
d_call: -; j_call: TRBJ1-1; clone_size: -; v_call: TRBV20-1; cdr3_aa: CSARSNTEAFF; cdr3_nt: TGCAGTGCTCGGTCAAACACTGAAGCTTTCTTT
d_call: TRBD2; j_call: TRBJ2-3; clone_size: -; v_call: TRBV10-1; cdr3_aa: CASSGSLAGGYSSTDTQYF; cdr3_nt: TGCGCCAGCAGCGGATCCTTAGCGGGAGGTTACTCTAGCACAGATACGCAGTATTTT
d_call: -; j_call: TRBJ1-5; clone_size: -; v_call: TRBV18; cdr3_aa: CASSLMDSANQPQHF; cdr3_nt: TGTGCCAGCTCACTTATGGACAGCGCGAATCAGCCCCAGCATTTT
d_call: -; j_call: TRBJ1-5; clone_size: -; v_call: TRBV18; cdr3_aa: CASSDSNQPQHF; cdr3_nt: TGTGCCAGCTCAGATAGCAATCAGCCCCAGCATTTT
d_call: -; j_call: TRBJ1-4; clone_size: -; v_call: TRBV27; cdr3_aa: CASTGPDQIPTNEKLFF; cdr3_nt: TGTGCCAGCACAGGGCCAGACCAGATACCAACTAATGAAAAACTGTTTTTT
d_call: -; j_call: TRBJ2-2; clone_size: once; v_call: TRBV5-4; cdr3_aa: CASSSSTSHPNTGELFF; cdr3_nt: TGTGCCAGCAGCTCTAGTACTTCCCATCCTAACACCGGGGAGCTGTTTTTT
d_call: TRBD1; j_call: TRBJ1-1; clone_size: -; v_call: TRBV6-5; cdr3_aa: CASRDRAATEAFF; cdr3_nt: TGTGCCAGCAGGGACAGGGCCGCCACTGAAGCTTTCTTT
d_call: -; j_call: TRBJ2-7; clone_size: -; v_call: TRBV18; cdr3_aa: CASSPTDSYEQYF; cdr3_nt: TGTGCCAGCTCACCAACTGATTCCTACGAGCAGTACTTC
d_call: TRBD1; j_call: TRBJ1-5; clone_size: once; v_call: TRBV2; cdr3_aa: CASRADRAGFQPQHF; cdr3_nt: TGTGCCAGCAGAGCCGACAGGGCGGGTTTTCAGCCCCAGCATTTT
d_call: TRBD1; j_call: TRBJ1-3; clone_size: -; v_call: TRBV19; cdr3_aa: CASSLQGAAGNTIYF; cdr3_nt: TGTGCCAGTAGTCTACAGGGGGCGGCGGGAAACACCATATATTTT
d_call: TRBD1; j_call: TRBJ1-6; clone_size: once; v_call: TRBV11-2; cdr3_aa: CASSLEWDSANSPLHF; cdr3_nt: TGTGCCAGCAGCTTAGAATGGGACAGTGCTAATTCACCCCTCCACTTT